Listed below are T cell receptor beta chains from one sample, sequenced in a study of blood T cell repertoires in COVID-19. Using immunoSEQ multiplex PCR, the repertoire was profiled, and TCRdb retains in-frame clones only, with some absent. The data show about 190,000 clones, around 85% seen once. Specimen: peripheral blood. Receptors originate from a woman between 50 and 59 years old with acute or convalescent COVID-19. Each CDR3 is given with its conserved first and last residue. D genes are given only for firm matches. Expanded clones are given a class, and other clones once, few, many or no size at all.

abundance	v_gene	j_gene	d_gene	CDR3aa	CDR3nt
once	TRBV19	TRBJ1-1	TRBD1	CASSVGTGPNTEAFF	TGTGCCAGTAGTGTAGGGACAGGCCCGAACACTGAAGCTTTCTTT
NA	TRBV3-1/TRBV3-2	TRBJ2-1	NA	CASSQTLAGPYYNEQFF	TGTGCCAGCAGCCAAACCCTTGCGGGGCCGTACTACAATGAGCAGTTCTTC
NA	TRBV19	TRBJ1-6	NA	CASSPTGTWGPPLHF	TGTGCCAGTAGTCCCACCGGGACTTGGGGTCCACCCCTCCACTTT
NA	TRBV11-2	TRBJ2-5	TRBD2	CASSQTSGRETQYF	TGTGCCAGCAGCCAGACTAGCGGGCGTGAGACCCAGTACTTC
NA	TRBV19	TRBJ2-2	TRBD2	CASSPGGGARTGELFF	TGTGCCAGTAGTCCGGGCGGGGGGGCGCGGACCGGGGAGCTGTTTTTT
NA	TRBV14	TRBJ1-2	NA	CASSPTQRGYTF	TGTGCCAGCAGCCCGACCCAGCGTGGCTACACCTTC
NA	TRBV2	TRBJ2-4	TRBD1	CASRSDRGDIQYF	TGTGCCAGCAGGTCGGACAGGGGTGACATTCAGTACTTC
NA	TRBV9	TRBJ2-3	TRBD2	CASSLRTSGYTDTQYF	TGTGCCAGCAGCCTCCGGACTAGCGGGTACACAGATACGCAGTATTTT
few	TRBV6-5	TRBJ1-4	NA	CASTQTGVTNEKLFF	TGTGCCAGCACCCAAACGGGGGTTACTAATGAAAAACTGTTTTTT
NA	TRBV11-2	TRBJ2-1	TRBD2	CASSLGSLAGVTEEQFF	TGTGCCAGCAGCTTAGGATCACTAGCGGGAGTCACGGAGGAGCAGTTCTTC
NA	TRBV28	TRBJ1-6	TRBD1	CASSLGGQGGSPLHF	TGTGCCAGCAGTTTGGGAGGACAGGGTGGTTCACCCCTCCACTTT
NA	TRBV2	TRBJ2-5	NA	CASSVLLRETQYF	TGTGCCAGCAGTGTTCTACTACGAGAGACCCAGTACTTC
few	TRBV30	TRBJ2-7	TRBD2	CAWSKSGGGYEQYF	TGTGCCTGGAGTAAGAGCGGGGGAGGGTACGAGCAGTACTTC
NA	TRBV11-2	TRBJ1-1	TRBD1	CASSFYRGGVMNTEAFF	TGTGCCAGCAGCTTTTACAGGGGCGGTGTCATGAACACTGAAGCTTTCTTT
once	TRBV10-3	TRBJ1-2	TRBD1	CAISEDGTGYGYTF	TGTGCCATCAGTGAAGACGGGACAGGCTATGGCTACACCTTC
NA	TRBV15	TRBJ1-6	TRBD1	CATSLGQGNSPLHF	TGTGCCACCAGTTTGGGACAGGGTAATTCACCCCTCCACTTT
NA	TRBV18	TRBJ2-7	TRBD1	CASSRDSSYEQYF	TGTGCCAGCTCACGGGACAGCTCCTACGAGCAGTACTTC
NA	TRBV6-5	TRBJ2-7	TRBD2	CASSLAGVYEQYF	TGTGCCAGCAGCCTAGCGGGAGTCTACGAGCAGTACTTC
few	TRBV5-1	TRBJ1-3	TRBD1	CASSLQGAGNTIYF	TGCGCCAGCAGCTTGCAGGGGGCTGGAAACACCATATATTTT
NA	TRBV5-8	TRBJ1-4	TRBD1	CASSLWTGTNEKLFF	TGTGCCAGCAGCTTATGGACAGGAACTAATGAAAAACTGTTTTTT
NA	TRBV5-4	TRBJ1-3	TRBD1	CASSLGQGAPGNTIYF	TGTGCCAGCAGCTTAGGACAGGGGGCGCCGGGAAACACCATATATTTT
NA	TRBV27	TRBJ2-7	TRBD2	CASSPLRDYRYEQYF	TGTGCCAGCAGTCCCCTCCGGGACTACCGGTACGAGCAGTACTTC
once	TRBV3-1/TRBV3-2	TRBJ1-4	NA	CASSQDGRLNEKLFF	TGTGCCAGCAGCCAAGATGGGAGACTTAATGAAAAACTGTTTTTT
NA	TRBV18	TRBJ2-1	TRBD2	CASSPGLAAYNEQFF	TGTGCCAGCTCACCGGGACTAGCTGCCTACAATGAGCAGTTCTTC
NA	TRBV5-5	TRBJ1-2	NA	CASSPSTRGNYGYTF	TGTGCCAGCAGCCCTTCAACACGCGGGAACTATGGCTACACCTTC
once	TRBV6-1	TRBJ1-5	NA	CASSESWESNQPQHF	TGTGCCAGCAGTGAGTCGTGGGAGAGCAATCAGCCCCAGCATTTT
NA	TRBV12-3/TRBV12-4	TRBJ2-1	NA	CASSLVRGEQFF	TGTGCCAGCAGTTTAGTACGGGGGGAGCAGTTCTTC
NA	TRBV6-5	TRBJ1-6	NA	CASSYLTGGANSPLHF	TGTGCCAGCAGTTATCTTACGGGGGGGGCGAATTCACCCCTCCACTTT
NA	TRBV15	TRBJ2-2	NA	CATSVRVSSGELFF	TGTGCCACCAGCGTTCGAGTTTCGTCCGGGGAGCTGTTTTTT
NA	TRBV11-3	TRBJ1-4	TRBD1	CASSRTGANEKLFF	TGTGCCAGCAGCCGGACAGGGGCTAATGAAAAACTGTTTTTT
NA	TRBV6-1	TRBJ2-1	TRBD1	CASSESRGDRGRSLNEQFF	TGTGCCAGCAGTGAATCGCGCGGGGACAGGGGGCGAAGTCTGAATGAGCAGTTCTTC
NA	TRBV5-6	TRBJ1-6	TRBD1	CASSFAGGSSPLHF	TGTGCCAGCAGCTTTGCAGGGGGAAGTTCACCCCTCCACTTT
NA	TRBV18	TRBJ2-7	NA	CASSPGGYEQYF	TGTGCCAGCTCACCAGGGGGGTACGAGCAGTACTTC
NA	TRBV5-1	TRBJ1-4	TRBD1	CASSPGTARTNEKLFF	TGCGCCAGCAGCCCAGGGACAGCGCGAACTAATGAAAAACTGTTTTTT
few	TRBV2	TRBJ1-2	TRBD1	CASTLQGYNYGYTF	TGTGCCAGCACCCTACAGGGGTACAACTATGGCTACACCTTC
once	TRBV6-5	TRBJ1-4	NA	CATGAGDVEKLFF	TGTGCCACAGGGGCCGGGGATGTTGAAAAACTGTTTTTT
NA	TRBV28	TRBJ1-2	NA	CASTTLDSSHYGYTF	TGTGCCAGCACCACCTTGGACAGTTCCCACTATGGCTACACCTTC
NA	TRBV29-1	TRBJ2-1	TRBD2	CSTHTGTSDYNEQFF	TGCAGCACCCACACCGGGACTAGCGACTACAATGAGCAGTTCTTC
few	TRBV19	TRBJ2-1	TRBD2	CASSLAGDYNEQFF	TGTGCCAGTAGTCTAGCGGGAGACTACAATGAGCAGTTCTTC
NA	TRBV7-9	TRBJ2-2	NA	CASIRRTGTLNTGELFF	TGTGCCAGCATCAGAAGAACCGGGACTCTGAACACCGGGGAGCTGTTTTTT
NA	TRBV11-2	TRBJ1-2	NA	CASSFRGAESPNYGYTF	TGTGCCAGCAGCTTTCGGGGGGCGGAATCTCCGAACTATGGCTACACCTTC
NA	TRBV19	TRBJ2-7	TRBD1	CASSRRGTGGFHEQYF	TGTGCCAGTAGTCGACGCGGGACAGGGGGCTTTCACGAGCAGTACTTC
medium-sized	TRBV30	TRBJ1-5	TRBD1	CAWSVSGGHPQHF	TGTGCCTGGAGTGTATCAGGGGGTCATCCCCAGCATTTT
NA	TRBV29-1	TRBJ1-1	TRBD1	CSVSPGGLWGTEAFF	TGCAGCGTTAGCCCAGGGGGGCTCTGGGGCACTGAAGCTTTCTTT
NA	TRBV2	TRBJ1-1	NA	CASSTERGTEAFF	TGTGCCAGCAGTACGGAAAGGGGCACTGAAGCTTTCTTT
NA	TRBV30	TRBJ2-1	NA	CAWRGTYERGNEQFF	TGTGCCTGGAGGGGAACCTACGAAAGGGGCAATGAGCAGTTCTTC
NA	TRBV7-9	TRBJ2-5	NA	CASSLSTGERIQETQYF	TGTGCCAGCAGCTTGAGTACAGGTGAAAGAATCCAAGAGACCCAGTACTTC